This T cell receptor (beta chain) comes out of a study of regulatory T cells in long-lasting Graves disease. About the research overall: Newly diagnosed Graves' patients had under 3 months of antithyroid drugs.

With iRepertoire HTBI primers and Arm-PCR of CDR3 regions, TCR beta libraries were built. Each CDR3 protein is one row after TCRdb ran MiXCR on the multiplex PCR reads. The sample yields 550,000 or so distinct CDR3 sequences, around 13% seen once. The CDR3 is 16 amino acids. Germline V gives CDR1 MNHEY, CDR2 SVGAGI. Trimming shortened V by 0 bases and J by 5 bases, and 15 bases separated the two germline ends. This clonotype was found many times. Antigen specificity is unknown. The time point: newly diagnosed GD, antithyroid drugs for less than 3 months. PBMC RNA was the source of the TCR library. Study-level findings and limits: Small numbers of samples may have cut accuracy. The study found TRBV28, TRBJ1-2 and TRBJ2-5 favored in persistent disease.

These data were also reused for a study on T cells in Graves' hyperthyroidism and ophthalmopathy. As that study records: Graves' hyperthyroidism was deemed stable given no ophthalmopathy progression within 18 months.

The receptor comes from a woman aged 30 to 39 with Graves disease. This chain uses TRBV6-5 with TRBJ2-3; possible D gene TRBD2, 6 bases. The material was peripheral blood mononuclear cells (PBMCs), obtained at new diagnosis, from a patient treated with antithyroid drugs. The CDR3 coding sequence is TGTGCCAGCAGTTACTCGGGGGGAGTGGGTCTAGATACGCAGTATTTT. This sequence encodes CASSYSGGVGLDTQYF.